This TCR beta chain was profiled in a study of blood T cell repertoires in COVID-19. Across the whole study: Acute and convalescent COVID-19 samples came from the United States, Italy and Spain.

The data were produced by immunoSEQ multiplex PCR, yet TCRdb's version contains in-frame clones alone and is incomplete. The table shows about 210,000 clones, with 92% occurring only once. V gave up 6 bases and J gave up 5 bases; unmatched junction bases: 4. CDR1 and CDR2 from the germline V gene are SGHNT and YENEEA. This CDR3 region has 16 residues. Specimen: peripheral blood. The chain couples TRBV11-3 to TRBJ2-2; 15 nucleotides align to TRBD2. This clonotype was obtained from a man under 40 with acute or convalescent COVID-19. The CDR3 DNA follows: TGTGCCAGCAGTTCCGGACTAGCGGGAGGGACCGGGGAGCTGTTTTTT. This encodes CASSSGLAGGTGELFF.